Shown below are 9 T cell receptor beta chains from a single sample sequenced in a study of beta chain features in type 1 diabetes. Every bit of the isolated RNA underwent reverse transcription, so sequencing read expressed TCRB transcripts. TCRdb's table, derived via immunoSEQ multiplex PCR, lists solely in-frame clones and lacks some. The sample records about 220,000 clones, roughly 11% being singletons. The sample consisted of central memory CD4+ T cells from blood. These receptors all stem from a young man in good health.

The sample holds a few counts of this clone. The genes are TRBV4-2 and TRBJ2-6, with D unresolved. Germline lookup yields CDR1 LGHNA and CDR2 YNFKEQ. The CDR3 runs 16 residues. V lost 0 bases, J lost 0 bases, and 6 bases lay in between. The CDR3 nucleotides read TGTGCCAGCAGCCAAGAGGTAGTCTCTGGGGCCAACGTCCTGACTTTC. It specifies CASSQEVVSGANVLTF.

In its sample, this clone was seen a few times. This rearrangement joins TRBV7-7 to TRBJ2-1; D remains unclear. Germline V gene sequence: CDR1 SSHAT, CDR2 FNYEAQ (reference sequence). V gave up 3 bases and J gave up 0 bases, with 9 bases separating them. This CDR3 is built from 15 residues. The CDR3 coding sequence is TGTGCCAGCAGCTTTGACCACGGCTCCTACAATGAGCAGTTCTTC. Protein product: CASSFDHGSYNEQFF.

The chain's CDR3 is CASSSNSVSYEQYF. Here the CDR3 DNA reads TGTGCCAGCAGCTCGAACAGTGTCTCCTACGAGCAGTACTTC. This chain links TRBV7-2 with TRBJ2-5; D ambiguous. The DNA end is more similar to TRBJ2-7, so the J call may be wrong. CDR1 is SGHTA and CDR2 is FQGNSA in the germline V gene. This CDR3 spans 14 amino acids.

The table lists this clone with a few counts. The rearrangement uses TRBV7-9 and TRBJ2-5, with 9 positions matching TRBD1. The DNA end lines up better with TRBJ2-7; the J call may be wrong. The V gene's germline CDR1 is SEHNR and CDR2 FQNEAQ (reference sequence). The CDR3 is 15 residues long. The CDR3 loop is CASSSLRDRVYEQYF. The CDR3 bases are TGTGCCAGCAGCTCGCTTAGGGACAGGGTCTACGAGCAGTACTTC.

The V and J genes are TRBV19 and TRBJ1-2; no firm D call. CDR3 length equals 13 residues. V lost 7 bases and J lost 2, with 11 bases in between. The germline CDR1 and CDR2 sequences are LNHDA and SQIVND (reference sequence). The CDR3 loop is CASTSGGNYGYTF. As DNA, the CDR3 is TGTGCCAGTACCTCAGGAGGGAACTATGGCTACACCTTC.

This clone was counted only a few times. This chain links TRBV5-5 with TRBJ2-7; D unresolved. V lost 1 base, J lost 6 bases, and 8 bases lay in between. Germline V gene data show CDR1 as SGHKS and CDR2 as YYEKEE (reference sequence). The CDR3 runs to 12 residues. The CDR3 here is CASSLSLFEQYF. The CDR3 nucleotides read TGTGCCAGCAGCTTGTCGTTGTTCGAGCAGTACTTC.

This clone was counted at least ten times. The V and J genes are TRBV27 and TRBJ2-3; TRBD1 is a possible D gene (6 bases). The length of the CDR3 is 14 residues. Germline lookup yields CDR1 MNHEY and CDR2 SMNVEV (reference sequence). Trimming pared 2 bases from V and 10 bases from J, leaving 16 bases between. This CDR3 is CASSLRVSGTPQYF. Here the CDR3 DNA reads TGTGCCAGCAGTTTAAGAGTATCCGGGACACCGCAGTATTTT.

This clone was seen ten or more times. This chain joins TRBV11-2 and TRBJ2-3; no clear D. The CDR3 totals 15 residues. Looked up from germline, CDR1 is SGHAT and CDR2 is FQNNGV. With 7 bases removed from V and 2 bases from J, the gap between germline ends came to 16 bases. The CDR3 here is CASTPVAVATDTQYF. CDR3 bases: TGTGCCAGCACCCCCGTTGCTGTAGCCACAGATACGCAGTATTTT.

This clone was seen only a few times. The CDR3 bases are TGTGCCAGCAGCCCGACAGGGAATGGCTACACCTTC. The encoded protein is CASSPTGNGYTF. The gene calls are TRBV11-1 and TRBJ1-2, with TRBD1 identical over 7 bases. Unmatched junction bases numbered 3, after V lost 5 bases and J lost 6 bases. Germline V gene lookup returns CDR1 SGHAT and CDR2 FQDESV (reference sequence). This CDR3 has 12 amino acids.